The 19 T cell receptor beta chains below all came from one sample that was sequenced in a study of T cell responses to AZD1222 COVID-19 vaccine. Repertoires were generated with immunoSEQ multiplex PCR, while TCRdb's copy carries only in-frame clones and drops some. Here the sample spans around 120,000 clones, about 92% being singletons. The specimen comprised peripheral blood, sampled 28 days after the second AZD1222 dose. The receptors were gathered from an adult who received the AZD1222 COVID-19 vaccine.

The CDR3 sequence: CASSSLLGQGNYEQYF. Here the CDR3 DNA reads TGTGCCAGCAGCTCCCTGCTGGGACAGGGGAATTACGAGCAGTACTTC. This chain uses TRBV5-4 with TRBJ2-7; TRBD1 matches 10 bases. After removal of 3 bases from V and 4 bases from J, the junction contained 10 bases not matched to a gene. From germline, CDR1 is SGHNT and CDR2 YYREEE (reference sequence). There are 16 residues in the CDR3.

This rearrangement joins TRBV18 to TRBJ2-6; D unclear. With 6 bases removed from V and 4 bases from J, the gap between germline ends came to 13 bases. The CDR3 totals 15 residues. Per the germline V gene, CDR1 is KGHSH and CDR2 is LQKENI. CDR3 DNA sequence: TGTGCCAGCTCCCCTATTGGAGTGGGGGCCAACGTCCTGACTTTC. Encoded protein: CASSPIGVGANVLTF. The complete variable domain, with remaining parts taken from reference TRBV18 and TRBJ2-6, reads NAGVMQNPRHLVRRRGQEARLRCSPMKGHSHVYWYRQLPEEGLKFMVYLQKENIIDESGMPKERFSAEFPKEGPSILRIQQVVRGDSAAYFCASSPIGVGANVLTFGAGSRLTVL.

The rearrangement uses TRBV28 and TRBJ1-5, with 7 nucleotides matching TRBD1. The CDR3 loop spans 15 amino acids. Germline trimming cut 6 bases from V and 8 bases from J; bases unmatched to any gene: 13. The germline CDR1 and CDR2 sequences are MDHEN and SYDVKM. CDR3 bases: TGTGCCAGCAGGTCGACAGGGATGGGCATCGAGCCCCAGCATTTT. Amino acid sequence: CASRSTGMGIEPQHF.

J is TRBJ2-1 and V is TRBV5-1, with 15 positions matching TRBD2. CDR3 size: 16 residues. V lost 4 bases to trimming and J lost 14 bases; unmatched junction nucleotides: 13. Germline V gene data show CDR1 as SGHRS and CDR2 as YFSETQ. The CDR3 DNA is TGCGCCAGCAGCACAGGACTAGCGGGAGGGCCTCGGTTAGAGTTCTTC. It encodes CASSTGLAGGPRLEFF.

The V gene is TRBV2, the J gene TRBJ1-6; 7 positions match TRBD1. The V and J ends lost 4 bases and 8 bases, in that order; junction bases with no gene match: 5. This CDR3 comprises 14 residues. From germline, CDR1 is SNHLY and CDR2 FYNNEI. The CDR3 sequence: CASSGGTDHSPLHF. The CDR3 DNA reads as TGTGCCAGCAGTGGGGGGACAGATCATTCACCCCTCCACTTT.

The V gene is TRBV5-4, the J gene TRBJ2-2; 9 bases agree with TRBD1. Trimming cost V 2 bases and J 6 bases; bases outside gene matches: 5. The CDR3 has 15 residues. CDR1 SGHNT and CDR2 YYREEE come from the germline V gene (reference sequence). CDR3 sequence reads: CASSFPGQGAGELFF. CDR3 in DNA: TGTGCCAGCAGCTTCCCGGGACAGGGTGCCGGGGAGCTGTTTTTT.

The V call is TRBV6-2 or TRBV6-3, the J call TRBJ1-1; tentative D call: TRBD1 (6 bases). The CDR3 totals 13 residues. Germline V gene lookup returns CDR1 MNHEY and CDR2 SVGEGT. V was trimmed by 5 bases and J by 2 bases, leaving 9 bases between them. CDR3 residues: CASSGQPNTEAFF. CDR3 DNA sequence: TGTGCCAGCAGTGGACAGCCCAACACTGAAGCTTTCTTT.

V usage is TRBV19 and J usage is TRBJ1-5, with TRBD1 identical over 8 bases. Germline V gives CDR1 LNHDA, CDR2 SQIVND (reference sequence). After removal of 3 bases from V and 6 bases from J, the junction contained 4 bases not matched to a gene. This CDR3 is 14 amino acids long. The CDR3 DNA reads as TGTGCCAGTAGTATGGACAGGGTGGGTCAGCCCCAGCATTTT. Translation gives CASSMDRVGQPQHF. Drawing the rest from reference TRBV19 and TRBJ1-5, the complete variable domain is DGGITQSPKYLFRKEGQNVTLSCEQNLNHDAMYWYRQDPGQGLRLIYYSQIVNDFQKGDIAEGYSVSREKKESFPLTVTSAQKNPTAFYLCASSMDRVGQPQHFGDGTRLSIL.

V gene TRBV30 combines with J gene TRBJ2-5; D gene uncertain. This CDR3 is 12 amino acids long. Germline V gene data show CDR1 as GTSNPN and CDR2 as SVGIG (reference sequence). V dropped 0 bases and J dropped 5 bases, with 7 bases sitting between them. Here the CDR3 DNA reads TGTGCCTGGAGTGTCGAGGACGAGACCCAGTACTTC. It is translated as CAWSVEDETQYF.

The rearrangement joins TRBV20-1 to TRBJ2-7; D may be TRBD2 (5 bases). Germline V gene lookup returns CDR1 DFQATT and CDR2 SNEGSKA (reference sequence). The CDR3 contains 11 residues. V was shortened by 5 bases and J by 2 bases, with 7 bases between the two germline ends. DNA of the CDR3: TGCAGTGCTCGGGATACCTACGAGCAGTACTTC. Amino acid sequence: CSARDTYEQYF.

V usage is TRBV7-9 and J usage is TRBJ2-3; 9 nucleotides agree with TRBD1. CDR3 length: 15 amino acids. Germline assignment: CDR1 SEHNR and CDR2 FQNEAQ (reference sequence). With 3 bases clipped from V and 0 bases from J, the junction kept 1 base outside the gene matches. The CDR3 bases are TGTGCCAGCAGCTTGGGACAGGGAAGCACAGATACGCAGTATTTT. It encodes CASSLGQGSTDTQYF.

V and J are TRBV29-1 and TRBJ1-1; unclear D gene. V lost 2 bases, J lost 4 bases, and 14 bases lay in between. CDR1 is SQVTM and CDR2 is ANQGSEA in the germline V gene. The CDR3 runs to 14 residues. CDR3 loop: CSVESGLAGTEAFF. In DNA, the CDR3 is TGCAGCGTTGAATCCGGCCTCGCGGGCACTGAAGCTTTCTTT.

This chain joins TRBV9 and TRBJ1-3; a possible D gene is TRBD1 (5 bases). Germline assignment: CDR1 SGDLS and CDR2 YYNGEE. This CDR3 is built from 14 residues. V shed 3 bases and J shed 3 bases, with 10 bases lying between them. The CDR3 DNA is TGTGCCAGCAGCGAAGGGGTGTTTGGAAACACCATATATTTT. Translation: CASSEGVFGNTIYF.

The gene calls are TRBV7-9 and TRBJ1-2; no clear D. Trimming removed 2 bases from V and 0 bases from J, with 13 bases in between. The germline V gene has CDR1 SEHNR and CDR2 FQNEAQ (reference sequence). This CDR3 contains 16 residues. The CDR3 DNA reads as TGTGCCAGCAGCTTAAGTCTTACGGCAGCTAACTATGGCTACACCTTC. The encoded protein is CASSLSLTAANYGYTF. Looking up the rest from reference TRBV7-9 and TRBJ1-2 gives the full variable domain: DTGVSQNPRHKITKRGQNVTFRCDPISEHNRLYWYRQTLGQGPEFLTYFQNEAQLEKSRLLSDRFSAERPKGSFSTLEIQRTEQGDSAMYLCASSLSLTAANYGYTFGSGTRLTVV.

The chain carries TRBV21-1 and TRBJ1-1. TRBV21-1 is a listed pseudogene. The CDR3 has 14 amino acids. The CDR3 protein is CASSKAGSLNGAFF. CDR3 nucleotides: TGTGCCAGCAGCAAAGCTGGCAGCCTTAACGGAGCTTTCTTT.

CDR3 DNA sequence: TGCGCCAGCAGCCAAGATAACTACGAGCAGTACTTC. It translates to CASSQDNYEQYF. The V gene is TRBV4-3, the J gene TRBJ2-7; D remains ambiguous. V was pared by 0 bases and J by 3 bases, with 3 bases between. The CDR3 covers 12 residues. In germline, CDR1 is LGHNA, CDR2 YSLEER.

This rearrangement joins TRBV27 to TRBJ2-3; 7 bases fit TRBD2. The junction had 4 bases not matched to a gene; V was cut back by 1 base and J by 3 bases. CDR1 is MNHEY and CDR2 is SMNVEV in the germline V gene (reference sequence). The CDR3 length is 15 residues. The CDR3 nucleotides read TGTGCCAGCAGTTTATATCCGGGAGGAACAGATACGCAGTATTTT. Translating gives CASSLYPGGTDTQYF.

The chain links TRBV20-1 to TRBJ1-6; TRBD1 matches 9 bases. Unmatched junction bases numbered 11, after V lost 3 bases and J lost 14 bases. The CDR3 is made up of 14 amino acids. In germline, CDR1 is DFQATT, CDR2 SNEGSKA (reference sequence). The CDR3 loop reads CSASLGTGSAALHF. The CDR3 DNA follows: TGCAGTGCTAGTCTCGGGACAGGGTCTGCAGCCCTCCACTTT.

The gene calls are TRBV5-1 and TRBJ2-1; tentatively, D is TRBD2 (6 bases). The CDR3 is 14 amino acids. Per germline, CDR1 SGHRS and CDR2 YFSETQ. V lost 2 bases and J lost 1, with 7 bases in between. CDR3 region: CASSFRGSYNEQFF. The CDR3 DNA reads TGCGCCAGCAGCTTCCGGGGGTCCTACAATGAGCAGTTCTTC.